This TCR beta chain was observed in a study of blood T cell repertoires in COVID-19. In the study overall: The study drew acute and convalescent COVID-19 samples from the United States, Italy and Spain.

Per germline, CDR1 SEHNR and CDR2 FQNEAQ (reference sequence). This CDR3 contains 15 residues. Trimming removed 3 bases from V and 4 bases from J; junction bases left unmatched: 7. TCRdb's copy holds only in-frame clones and misses some; the assay was immunoSEQ multiplex PCR. This table holds some 270,000 clones, around 86% found once. The sequenced sample was peripheral blood. The rearrangement uses TRBV7-9 and TRBJ1-1, with TRBD1 identical over 8 bases. This receptor was taken from a man aged 35 to 55 with active or convalescent COVID-19. The CDR3 region is CASSFRGRGGTEAFF. The CDR3 DNA sequence: TGTGCCAGCAGCTTCAGGGGGCGTGGGGGCACTGAAGCTTTCTTT.